A single sample gave rise to the 30 T cell receptor beta chains below, sequenced in a study of regulatory T cells in long-lasting Graves disease. Indicated time point: newly diagnosed GD, antithyroid drugs for less than 3 months. The TCR library was made from RNA that had been extracted from PBMCs in TRIzol. In building TCR beta libraries, iRepertoire HTBI primers were used together with Arm-PCR of CDR3 regions. Using its own MiXCR run on the multiplex PCR reads, TCRdb lists one record per CDR3 protein. Among about 610,000 distinct CDR3 sequences listed, about 16% were seen once. The same data also contributed to another study, on T cells in Graves' hyperthyroidism and ophthalmopathy.

The sequenced sample was peripheral blood mononuclear cells (PBMCs), obtained at new diagnosis, from a patient treated with antithyroid drugs. These receptors all come from a man aged 18 to 29 with Graves disease.

V and J are TRBV30 and TRBJ2-1; TRBD2 is a possible D gene (5 bases). Trimming left V 2 bases short and J 7 bases short, with 9 bases between. CDR1 and CDR2 from the germline V gene are GTSNPN and SVGIG (reference sequence). This CDR3 has 12 residues. The CDR3 region has the DNA TGTGCCTGGAGTTACGAGGGAAATGAGCAGTTCTTC. Translated: CAWSYEGNEQFF.

This clonotype has ten or more counts. The rearrangement joins TRBV30 to TRBJ1-2, with D tentatively TRBD1 (6 bases). This CDR3 spans 11 amino acids. Trimming cost V 3 bases and J 8 bases, with 10 bases left between them. Per the germline V gene, CDR1 is GTSNPN and CDR2 is SVGIG (reference sequence). In DNA form, the CDR3 reads TGTGCCTGGAGCAACAGGGCCGGCTACACCTTC. It is translated as CAWSNRAGYTF.

This clonotype was seen a handful of times. V gene TRBV19 combines with J gene TRBJ1-1, with D perhaps matching TRBD1 (6 bases). The CDR3 runs 13 residues. The germline CDR1 and CDR2 sequences are LNHDA and SQIVND (reference sequence). V lost 7 bases to trimming and J lost 4 bases, with 13 bases between them. The CDR3 DNA reads as TGTGCCAGTACCCAAGGAGGGGGCACTGAAGCTTTCTTT. Amino acids: CASTQGGGTEAFF.

This clonotype was seen repeatedly, ten times or more. The chain recombines TRBV10-1 with TRBJ2-7; no firm D call. Trimming left V 3 bases short and J 5 bases short, with 11 bases between. Germline values: CDR1 WNHNN, CDR2 SYGVQD (reference sequence). The CDR3 contains 13 residues. In DNA, the CDR3 is TGCGCCAGCAGTGACCCCCACGACGACGAGCAGTACTTC. This encodes CASSDPHDDEQYF.

This clonotype appeared many times. The chain joins TRBV13 to TRBJ2-7; D may be TRBD1 (6 bases). The V end was cut by 5 bases, the J end by 2 bases, with 10 bases between. The length of the CDR3 is 13 residues. Germline loops: CDR1 PRHDT, CDR2 FYEKMQ (reference sequence). The CDR3 here is CASSRGQPYEQYF. CDR3 coding DNA: TGTGCCAGCAGCCGGGGACAACCCTACGAGCAGTACTTC.

V and J are TRBV5-1 and TRBJ1-2; D is uncertain. Germline loops: CDR1 SGHRS, CDR2 YFSETQ. Trimming cost V 0 bases and J 8 bases, with 8 bases left between them. There are 12 residues in the CDR3. CDR3 residues: CASSLGATGYTF. Here the CDR3 DNA reads TGCGCCAGCAGCTTGGGAGCTACAGGCTACACCTTC.

This clonotype was counted between two and nine times. The chain has TRBV18 and TRBJ2-2; D is unresolved. Per germline, CDR1 KGHSH and CDR2 LQKENI. The V gene lost 2 bases and the J gene lost 6 bases, with 4 bases spanning the gap. The length of the CDR3 is 12 residues. CDR3: CASSPKSGELFF. The CDR3 nucleotides read TGTGCCAGCTCACCAAAGTCCGGGGAGCTGTTTTTT.

Only a few counts were recorded for this clonotype. The CDR3, as DNA: TGTGCCTGGAGGAGTAGTCGGTCCTCCTACGAGCAGTACTTC. Translated, it gives CAWRSSRSSYEQYF. This chain connects TRBV30 to TRBJ2-7; D uncertain. This CDR3 has 14 amino acids. Looked up from germline, CDR1 is GTSNPN and CDR2 is SVGIG (reference sequence). Trimming shortened V by 3 bases and J by 0 bases, and 12 bases separated the two germline ends.

This clonotype was counted many times. This chain connects TRBV30 to TRBJ1-2; 8 bases match TRBD1. CDR3 length: 14 amino acids. V shed 3 bases, J shed 4 bases, and the junction held 7 bases outside the gene matches. Germline CDR1 is GTSNPN and CDR2 is SVGIG (reference sequence). The chain's CDR3 is CAWRVQGGGYGYTF. The CDR3 nucleotides are TGTGCCTGGAGGGTACAGGGGGGAGGCTATGGCTACACCTTC.

Ten or more counts support this clonotype. The rearrangement joins TRBV29-1 to TRBJ2-7, with TRBD2 identical over 8 bases. The germline V gene encodes CDR1 SQVTM and CDR2 ANQGSEA. V lost 1 base, J lost 7 bases, and 15 bases stayed unmatched. The CDR3 length is 16 residues. CDR3 nucleotides: TGCAGCGTTGAAGCCCCCGGGGGGGGCTGGAGGGGTGAGCAGTACTTC. Translation: CSVEAPGGGWRGEQYF.

This clonotype was observed many times. This chain connects TRBV9 to TRBJ2-5; 7 nucleotides line up with TRBD2. There are 15 residues in the CDR3. Germline CDR1 SGDLS, CDR2 YYNGEE. The ends lost 4 bases at V and 5 bases at J; junction bases unmatched: 11. The CDR3 bases are TGTGCCAGCAGCCCAGCTGGGCGGGAGCCGGAGACCCAGTACTTC. Protein: CASSPAGREPETQYF.

This clonotype turned up a few times. The genes are TRBV27 and TRBJ2-7, with 8 bases lining up with TRBD2. The V segment lost 4 bases and the J segment 12 bases; nucleotides outside the gene matches: 20. Germline loops: CDR1 MNHEY, CDR2 SMNVEV (reference sequence). This CDR3 region has 16 residues. The CDR3 DNA reads TGTGCCAGCAGTTATCAAACAAGGGCTAGCGGGTTACCATTGTACTTC. It encodes CASSYQTRASGLPLYF.

This clonotype has ten or more counts. The CDR3 spells CASSPGQGDTDTQYF. DNA for the CDR3: TGTGCCAGCTCACCGGGACAGGGGGATACAGATACGCAGTATTTT. V gene TRBV18 combines with J gene TRBJ2-3; 11 bases align to TRBD1. This CDR3 spans 15 amino acids. The germline V gene has CDR1 KGHSH and CDR2 LQKENI. J gave up 3 bases and V 3 bases, and 2 bases lay outside the gene matches.

As for this clonotype: A much more abundant neighbour one base away suggests this may be a read error. The chain links TRBV2 to TRBJ2-4, with 8 bases identical to TRBD1. The CDR3 covers 14 residues. The ends lost 3 bases at V and 4 bases at J; junction bases unmatched: 2. Germline assignment: CDR1 SNHLY and CDR2 FYNNEI. CDR3 sequence reads: CASSERTGKNIQYF. The DNA for the CDR3 is TGTGCCAGCAGTGAGAGGACAGGGAAAAACATTCAGTACTTC.

This clonotype was detected many times. The chain has TRBV28 and TRBJ2-7; D call uncertain. Germline V CDR1 and CDR2: MDHEN, SYDVKM. V lost 5 bases and J 3 bases, leaving 5 bases between the germline ends. The CDR3 is made up of 11 amino acids. Written as DNA, the CDR3 is TGTGCCAGCAGTGGAAACTACGAGCAGTACTTC. Protein product: CASSGNYEQYF.

The genes are TRBV5-1 and TRBJ2-5; tentative D call: TRBD2 (5 bases). Trimming removed 3 bases at V and 5 bases at J, with 11 bases between. The CDR3 totals 13 residues. CDR1 and CDR2 from the germline V gene are SGHRS and YFSETQ. CDR3 protein: CASSSGIWETQYF. DNA of the CDR3: TGCGCCAGCAGCTCCGGGATCTGGGAGACCCAGTACTTC.

This clonotype came up a few times. The chain recombines TRBV14 with TRBJ2-7; 7 bases fit TRBD1. Germline assignment: CDR1 SGHDN and CDR2 FVKESK. Trimming at V came to 5 bases and at J to 0 bases, leaving 4 bases not matched to a gene. The CDR3 totals 14 residues. CDR3 in amino acids: CASSVRGYSYEQYF. The CDR3 DNA reads as TGTGCCAGCAGCGTCAGGGGGTACTCCTACGAGCAGTACTTC. Variable domain in full (rest from reference TRBV14 and TRBJ2-7): EAGVTQFPSHSVIEKGQTVTLRCDPISGHDNLYWYRRVMGKEIKFLLHFVKESKQDESGMPNNRFLAERTGGTYSTLKVQPAELEDSGVYFCASSVRGYSYEQYFGPGTRLTVT.

This clonotype has just a few counts. CDR3 sequence: CASSFRQDYGGYEQYF. The CDR3 nucleotides are TGTGCCAGCAGTTTCCGACAGGACTACGGGGGGTACGAGCAGTACTTC. The chain recombines TRBV6-2 or TRBV6-3 with TRBJ2-7, with D possibly TRBD2 on 7 matching bases. Germline CDR1 reads MNHEY; CDR2 reads SVGEGT. The CDR3 covers 16 residues. Trimming cost V 4 bases and J 4 bases, with 20 bases left between them.

This clonotype was picked up many times. The chain carries TRBV15 and TRBJ1-1; tentatively, D is TRBD1 (6 bases). CDR3 size: 15 residues. Trimming left V 0 bases short and J 1 base short, with 9 bases between. CDR1 is LNHNV and CDR2 is YYDKDF in the germline V gene (reference sequence). The CDR3 protein is CATSRDPDRNTEAFF. The CDR3 bases are TGTGCCACCAGCAGAGATCCGGACAGGAACACTGAAGCTTTCTTT.

This clonotype came up many times. The rearrangement joins TRBV12-3 or TRBV12-4 to TRBJ2-3, with 7 positions matching TRBD2. V lost 3 bases, J lost 3 bases, and 3 bases stayed unmatched. There are 14 residues in the CDR3. The CDR3 reads CASSFLGGTDTQYF. DNA for the CDR3: TGTGCCAGCAGTTTTCTGGGAGGGACAGATACGCAGTATTTT.

This clonotype has a handful of counts. The rearrangement joins TRBV5-6 to TRBJ1-2; perhaps TRBD1 as D (5 bases). Germline lookup yields CDR1 SGHDT and CDR2 YYEEEE. The CDR3 has 13 residues. V shed 4 bases and J shed 9 bases, with 16 bases lying between them. The CDR3 nucleotides read TGTGCCAGCAGCCCGCGGGACCCTTACAGCTACACCTTC. Translating it yields CASSPRDPYSYTF.

This clonotype came up once. This chain joins TRBV5-1 and TRBJ1-5; D gene uncertain. V lost 4 bases, J lost 5 bases, and 4 bases lay in between. The germline CDR1 and CDR2 sequences are SGHRS and YFSETQ. The CDR3 has 11 amino acids. CDR3 protein: CASSVYQPQHF. The CDR3 region has the DNA TGCGCCAGCAGCGTATATCAGCCCCAGCATTTT.

This chain joins TRBV4-1 and TRBJ2-3, with a weak D call TRBD2 (5 bases). Trimming took 2 bases from V and 6 from J, leaving 12 bases between them. The CDR3 runs to 14 residues. Germline CDR1 reads MGHRA; CDR2 reads YSYEKL. CDR3 coding DNA: TGCGCCAGCAGCCAACCTCGACTATCTGATACGCAGTATTTT. This gives the protein CASSQPRLSDTQYF.

This clonotype was seen a handful of times. The chain joins TRBV20-1 to TRBJ1-4, with a tentative D call TRBD1 (5 bases). The CDR3 has 12 residues. V was pared by 5 bases and J by 14 bases, with 18 bases between. The V gene's germline CDR1 is DFQATT and CDR2 SNEGSKA (reference sequence). The CDR3 region is CSARGGRQVLFF. Written as DNA, the CDR3 is TGCAGTGCTCGGGGGGGACGGCAGGTTCTGTTTTTT.

This clonotype was picked up a small number of times. The V gene is TRBV5-1, the J gene TRBJ2-7; D call uncertain. The ends were cut back, 0 bases at V and 3 bases at J, with 10 bases in the middle. Germline V gene lookup returns CDR1 SGHRS and CDR2 YFSETQ. This CDR3 is built from 14 residues. CDR3: CASSLVSADYEQYF. CDR3 nucleotide sequence: TGCGCCAGCAGCTTGGTCAGCGCGGACTACGAGCAGTACTTC.

This clonotype appeared a few times. The chain combines TRBV29-1 with TRBJ2-1; the match to TRBD2 covers 10 bases. After removal of 2 bases from V and 8 bases from J, the junction contained 3 bases not matched to a gene. Per germline, CDR1 SQVTM and CDR2 ANQGSEA. The CDR3 is made up of 13 amino acids. CDR3 sequence: CSVELAGAYEQFF. CDR3 nucleotides: TGCAGCGTTGAACTAGCGGGAGCTTATGAGCAGTTCTTC.

This clonotype was counted at least ten times. The chain carries TRBV2 and TRBJ1-5; D not certain. The length of the CDR3 is 13 residues. Germline CDR1 is SNHLY and CDR2 is FYNNEI. Trimming removed 4 bases from V and 6 bases from J, with 10 bases in between. CDR3 DNA: TGTGCCAGCAGTGCTAGGGCGGCTCAGCCCCAGCATTTT. Translating it yields CASSARAAQPQHF.

In its sample, this clonotype was seen many times. The V gene is TRBV28, the J gene TRBJ2-2; 7 nucleotides match TRBD1. The trim removed 7 bases at V and 1 base at J, leaving 3 bases unmatched. CDR3 length: 14 residues. The germline CDR1 and CDR2 sequences are MDHEN and SYDVKM. CDR3 DNA sequence: TGTGCCAGCAAGGGGACAGAGAACACCGGGGAGCTGTTTTTT. Translation gives CASKGTENTGELFF.

This clonotype has a count of ten or more. This sequence joins TRBV11-2 and TRBJ1-2, with D unclear. The CDR3 runs 12 residues. The V end was cut by 5 bases, the J end by 5 bases, with 9 bases between. Per germline, CDR1 SGHAT and CDR2 FQNNGV. The CDR3 loop reads CASSQAPYGYTF. CDR3 DNA sequence: TGTGCCAGCAGCCAAGCACCGTATGGCTACACCTTC.

This clonotype was seen more than once but under ten times. Relative to the germline gene, one junction end is altered; a read error may explain this. CDR3 DNA: TGTGCCAGCAACCAAGATGGGCGGACTATCAACGAGCAGTACTTC. Translated, it gives CASNQDGRTINEQYF. This sequence joins TRBV3-1 and TRBJ2-7; D is possibly TRBD2 (6 bases). The length of the CDR3 is 15 residues. Germline V gives CDR1 LGHDT, CDR2 YNNKEL (reference sequence).